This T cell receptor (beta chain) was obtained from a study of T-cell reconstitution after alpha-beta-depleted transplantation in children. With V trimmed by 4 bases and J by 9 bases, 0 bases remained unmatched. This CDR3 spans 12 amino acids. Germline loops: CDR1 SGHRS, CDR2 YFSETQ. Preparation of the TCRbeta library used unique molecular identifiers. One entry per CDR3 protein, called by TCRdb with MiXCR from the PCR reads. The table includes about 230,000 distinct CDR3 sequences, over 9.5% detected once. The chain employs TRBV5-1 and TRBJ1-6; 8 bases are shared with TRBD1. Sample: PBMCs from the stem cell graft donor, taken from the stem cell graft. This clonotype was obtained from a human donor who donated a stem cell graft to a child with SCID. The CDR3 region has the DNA TGCGCCAGCAGCGGACAGGGTTCACCCCTCCACTTT. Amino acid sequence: CASSGQGSPLHF.